Below are 18 T cell receptor beta chains sequenced from a single sample in a study of T cells after yellow fever vaccination. TCRdb reprocessed the 5' RACE reads via MiXCR and lists one record per CDR3 protein. The sample holds approximately 330,000 distinct CDR3 sequences, 4.1% seen once. Specimen: PBMCs, collected 5 days after the yellow fever booster vaccination. The receptors here all came from a man younger than 35 who received the YFV17D yellow fever vaccine.

J is TRBJ1-2 and V is TRBV4-1; 7 nucleotides agree with TRBD1. The CDR3 is 14 residues long. With V trimmed by 4 bases and J by 0 bases, 2 bases remained unmatched. The germline gives CDR1 MGHRA, CDR2 YSYEKL. The CDR3 region is CASSPGQANYGYTF. CDR3 nucleotides: TGCGCCAGCAGCCCCGGACAGGCTAACTATGGCTACACCTTC.

This clonotype appeared many times. The J gene is TRBJ2-5, the V gene TRBV7-2; 11 nucleotides match TRBD1. Germline CDR1 is SGHTA and CDR2 is FQGNSA. This CDR3 has 14 amino acids. The V segment lost 5 bases and the J segment 2 bases; nucleotides outside the gene matches: 1. CDR3 loop: CASSRDRGQETQYF. For the CDR3, the DNA is TGTGCCAGCAGCCGGGACAGGGGGCAAGAGACCCAGTACTTC.

In its sample, this clonotype was seen a few times. This chain links TRBV14 with TRBJ2-5; D may be TRBD2 (5 bases). The V gene lost 3 bases and the J gene lost 5 bases, with 19 bases spanning the gap. Germline V gene lookup returns CDR1 SGHDN and CDR2 FVKESK. The CDR3 loop spans 16 amino acids. The CDR3 spells CASSQPGIATGETQYF. CDR3 in DNA: TGTGCCAGCAGCCAGCCCGGGATCGCCACCGGGGAGACCCAGTACTTC.

V gene TRBV9 combines with J gene TRBJ2-3; 7 nucleotides agree with TRBD2. The CDR3 runs 15 residues. V was clipped by 4 bases and J by 1 base; unmatched bases: 6. Germline V lookup: CDR1 SGDLS, CDR2 YYNGEE. This CDR3 reads CASSRGDVGTDTQYF. As DNA, the CDR3 is TGTGCCAGCAGCCGGGGGGATGTCGGCACAGATACGCAGTATTTT. The full variable domain, rest sourced from reference TRBV9 and TRBJ2-3, is DSGVTQTPKHLITATGQRVTLRCSPRSGDLSVYWYQQSLDQGLQFLIQYYNGEERAKGNILERFSAQQFPDLHSELNLSSLELGDSALYFCASSRGDVGTDTQYFGPGTRLTVL.

The chain carries TRBV7-6 and TRBJ1-1; weak D call: TRBD1 (6 bases). The V gene lost 5 bases and the J gene lost 1 base, with 17 bases spanning the gap. CDR3 length: 16 amino acids. Germline V gene data show CDR1 as SGHVS and CDR2 as FNYEAQ. The CDR3 sequence: CASSLRLGGGNTEAFF. CDR3 DNA: TGTGCCAGCAGCCTTCGGCTAGGGGGGGGGAACACTGAAGCTTTCTTT.

This clonotype showed up just a few times. The chain uses TRBV7-3 and TRBJ2-1; D gene uncertain. The CDR3 has 13 amino acids. With 3 bases removed from V and 8 bases from J, the gap between germline ends came to 11 bases. Germline V gene sequence: CDR1 SGHTA, CDR2 FQGTGA. DNA for the CDR3: TGTGCCAGCAGCTTTAGCAGCATCCATGAGCAGTTCTTC. Translating gives CASSFSSIHEQFF. The whole variable domain, filled in from reference TRBV7-3 and TRBJ2-1, reads GAGVSQTPSNKVTEKGKYVELRCDPISGHTALYWYRQSLGQGPEFLIYFQGTGAADDSGLPNDRFFAVRPEGSVSTLKIQRTERGDSAVYLCASSFSSIHEQFFGPGTRLTVL.

The chain joins TRBV29-1 to TRBJ1-2; the match to TRBD1 covers 7 bases. V trimming: 7 bases; J trimming: 1 base; junction bases outside the gene matches: 3. This CDR3 has 12 residues. Germline CDR1 reads SQVTM; CDR2 reads ANQGSEA. The CDR3 DNA reads TGCAGCGCGACAGGGAGTAACTATGGCTACACCTTC. Encoded protein: CSATGSNYGYTF.

The chain combines TRBV7-3 with TRBJ2-7; D gene uncertain. The germline V gene encodes CDR1 SGHTA and CDR2 FQGTGA. The V end was cut by 3 bases, the J end by 0 bases, with 12 bases between. This CDR3 spans 15 amino acids. Here the CDR3 DNA reads TGTGCCAGCAGCTTGAGACCCGCGAGCTCCTACGAGCAGTACTTC. Protein product: CASSLRPASSYEQYF.

This chain joins TRBV4-1 and TRBJ1-1; D may be TRBD1 (5 bases). The V end was cut by 0 bases, the J end by 3 bases, with 11 bases between. The CDR3 runs to 15 residues. Germline CDR1 and CDR2: MGHRA and YSYEKL. The chain's CDR3 is CASSQEPGSDTEAFF. The CDR3 bases are TGCGCCAGCAGCCAAGAACCAGGGTCTGACACTGAAGCTTTCTTT.

This clonotype was observed a few times. This chain uses TRBV12-3 or TRBV12-4 with TRBJ1-1; 10 bases are shared with TRBD1. CDR3 size: 15 residues. J lost 12 bases, V lost 3 bases, and 13 bases had no gene match. Written as DNA, the CDR3 is TGTGCCAGCAGTTTCTCGGACAGGGGGGCTTTGAGACCTTTCTTT. Translation: CASSFSDRGALRPFF.

This clonotype appeared a few times. The chain recombines TRBV29-1 with TRBJ2-5; D tentatively reads TRBD1 or TRBD2 (5 bases each). Trimming removed 6 bases from V and 4 bases from J, with 15 bases in between. Germline V gene sequence: CDR1 SQVTM, CDR2 ANQGSEA. This CDR3 comprises 13 residues. DNA of the CDR3: TGCAGCGTCCGGGGCCCCCGCCGAGAGACCCAGTACTTC. It codes for CSVRGPRRETQYF.

The CDR3 here is CASSPSGQPQHF. Here the CDR3 DNA reads TGTGCCAGCAGCCCTTCAGGTCAGCCCCAGCATTTT. The rearrangement uses TRBV7-2 and TRBJ1-5, with no clear D. CDR1 is SGHTA, CDR2 FQGNSA, per germline. The CDR3 spans 12 residues. The V end lost 5 bases, the J end lost 6 bases, and 8 bases lay between the germline ends.

This clonotype came up many times. The rearrangement joins TRBV12-3 or TRBV12-4 to TRBJ1-2; D possibly corresponds to TRBD1 (5 bases). There are 13 residues in the CDR3. V was shortened by 4 bases and J by 6 bases, with 12 bases between the two germline ends. The CDR3 DNA sequence: TGTGCCAGCAGTTCGAAAGGGGAAGATGGCTACACCTTC. Protein: CASSSKGEDGYTF.

The chain recombines TRBV5-1 with TRBJ1-1, with D possibly matching TRBD1 (5 bases). Trimming removed 0 bases at V and 7 bases at J, with 22 bases between. The CDR3 runs to 17 residues. Germline CDR1 reads SGHRS; CDR2 reads YFSETQ. DNA of the CDR3: TGCGCCAGCAGCTTGGGGTTCCGCAGACAGACAACATTTGAAGCTTTCTTT. Its protein product is CASSLGFRRQTTFEAFF. Based on the CDR3 plus reference TRBV5-1 and TRBJ1-1, the full variable domain is KAGVTQTPRYLIKTRGQQVTLSCSPISGHRSVSWYQQTPGQGLQFLFEYFSETQRNKGNFPGRFSGRQFSNSRSEMNVSTLELGDSALYLCASSLGFRRQTTFEAFFGQGTRLTVV.

This clonotype was seen at least ten times. This CDR3 is CASSHPSPRTYNEQFF. The CDR3 DNA is TGTGCCAGCAGCCACCCTAGCCCCCGTACGTACAATGAGCAGTTCTTC. V and J are TRBV6-8 and TRBJ2-1, with D perhaps matching TRBD2 (5 bases). V gave up 6 bases and J gave up 4 bases, with 19 bases separating them. Germline CDR1 is MNHGY and CDR2 is SAAAGT. The CDR3 is 16 amino acids.

This clonotype was picked up many times. The gene calls are TRBV20-1 and TRBJ1-2; D might be TRBD1 (5 bases). CDR1 and CDR2 (germline): DFQATT, SNEGSKA (reference sequence). The V gene lost 6 bases and the J gene lost 4 bases, with 15 bases spanning the gap. CDR3 length: 13 amino acids. CDR3 DNA sequence: TGCAGTGCGCCCAGGGCCGGGGTCTATGGCTACACCTTC. As protein: CSAPRAGVYGYTF.

This clonotype was seen only a few times. This chain uses TRBV10-3 with TRBJ1-2; 8 bases are a match to TRBD1. V lost 0 bases and J lost 2; bases outside the gene matches: 8. Germline V CDR1 and CDR2: ENHRY, SYGVKD. This CDR3 spans 17 amino acids. The CDR3 nucleotides read TGTGCCATCAGTGAGTCGGGGAACCGGGACAGGAACTATGGCTACACCTTC. This translates into CAISESGNRDRNYGYTF.

The V and J genes are TRBV9 and TRBJ2-5; 10 bases fit TRBD1. Germline loops: CDR1 SGDLS, CDR2 YYNGEE. J gave up 5 bases and V 0 bases, and 4 bases lay outside the gene matches. This CDR3 region has 15 residues. CDR3 DNA: TGTGCCAGCAGCGTAGGTTGGACAGGGGGGGAGACCCAGTACTTC. It codes for CASSVGWTGGETQYF.